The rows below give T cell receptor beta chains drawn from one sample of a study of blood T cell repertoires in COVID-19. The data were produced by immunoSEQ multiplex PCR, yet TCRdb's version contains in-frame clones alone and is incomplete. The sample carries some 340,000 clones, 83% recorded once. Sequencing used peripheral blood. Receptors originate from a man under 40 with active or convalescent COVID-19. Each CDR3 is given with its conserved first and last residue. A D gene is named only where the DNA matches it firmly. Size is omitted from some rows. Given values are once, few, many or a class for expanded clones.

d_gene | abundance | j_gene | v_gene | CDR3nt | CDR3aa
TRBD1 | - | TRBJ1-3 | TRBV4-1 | TGCGCCAGCAGCCTCCCCGGGACAGGGCCCTCTGGAAACACCATATATTTT | CASSLPGTGPSGNTIYF
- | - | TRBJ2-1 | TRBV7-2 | TGTGCCAGCAGCCAACTAGTTCTCCTTGAGCAGTTCTTC | CASSQLVLLEQFF
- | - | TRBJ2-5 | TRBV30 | TGTGCCTGGGGCAGGGTGGGAGAGACCCAGTACTTC | CAWGRVGETQYF
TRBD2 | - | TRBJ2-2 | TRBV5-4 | TGTGCCAGCAGCCTGCCTAGCGGGGTGAACACCGGGGAGCTGTTTTTT | CASSLPSGVNTGELFF
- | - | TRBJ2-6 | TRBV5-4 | TGTGCCAGCAGCGTGGACAGATCCGGGGCCAACGTCCTGACTTTC | CASSVDRSGANVLTF
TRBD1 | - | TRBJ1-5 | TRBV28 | TGTGCCAGCAGGCAAACAGGGGGAGGTCAGCCCCAGCATTTT | CASRQTGGGQPQHF
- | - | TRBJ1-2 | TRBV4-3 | TGCGCCAGCAGCCAAGAGCTCTCGCGGGGAAATGGCTACACCTTC | CASSQELSRGNGYTF
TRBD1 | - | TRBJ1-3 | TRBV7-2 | TGTGCCAGCAGCCGGACCCGGACAGGGGGAAACACCATATATTTT | CASSRTRTGGNTIYF
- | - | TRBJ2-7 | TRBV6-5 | TGTGCCAGCAGCAGAAGAAACGAGCAGTACTTC | CASSRRNEQYF
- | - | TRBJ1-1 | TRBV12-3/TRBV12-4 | TGTGCCAGTGGGGGCGCGAACACTGAAGCTTTCTTT | CASGGANTEAFF
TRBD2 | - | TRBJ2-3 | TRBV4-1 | TGCGCCAGCAGCCAAAGCCGACTAGCGGGGGGTGCGGATACGCAGTATTTT | CASSQSRLAGGADTQYF
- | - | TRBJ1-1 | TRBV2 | TGTGCCAGCAGTGACGCGGGGAGTATTGAAGCTTTCTTT | CASSDAGSIEAFF
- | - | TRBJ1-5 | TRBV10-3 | TGTGCCATCAGTGAGTCAGCCAGACTAGATAGCAATCAGCCCCAGCATTTT | CAISESARLDSNQPQHF
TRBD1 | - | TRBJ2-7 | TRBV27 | TGTGCCAGCAGGTGGACAGGGTCCGACGAGCAGTACTTC | CASRWTGSDEQYF
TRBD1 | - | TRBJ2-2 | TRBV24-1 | TGTGCCACCAGTGATTCCGTACAGGGGACGAACACCGGGGAGCTGTTTTTT | CATSDSVQGTNTGELFF
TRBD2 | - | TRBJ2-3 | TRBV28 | TGTGCCAGCAGTTTCAGCGGGAGTACAGATACGCAGTATTTT | CASSFSGSTDTQYF
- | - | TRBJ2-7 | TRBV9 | TGTGCCAGCAGCCCTGGAGGGGTCGCCTACGAGCAGTACTTC | CASSPGGVAYEQYF
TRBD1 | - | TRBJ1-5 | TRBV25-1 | TGTGCCAGCAGTGAACCGGACAGGGAGGACCAGCCCCAGCATTTT | CASSEPDREDQPQHF
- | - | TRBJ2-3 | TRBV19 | TGTGCCAGTAGCGACAGGTGGGGCACAGATACGCAGTATTTT | CASSDRWGTDTQYF
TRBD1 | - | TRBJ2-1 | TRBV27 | TGTGCCAGCAGTTCCAACACAGGGGCGTTCAATGAGCAGTTCTTC | CASSSNTGAFNEQFF
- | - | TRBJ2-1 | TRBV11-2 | TGTGCCAGCGGTTTCAGTGGGCGAGAGCAGTTCTTC | CASGFSGREQFF
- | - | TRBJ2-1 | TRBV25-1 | TGTGCCAGCAGTGAATTCAAGGGGCACTCCTACAATGAGCAGTTCTTC | CASSEFKGHSYNEQFF
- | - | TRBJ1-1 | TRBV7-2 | TGTGCCAGCAGCTTGCGGACAGCCAACGAAGCTTTCTTT | CASSLRTANEAFF
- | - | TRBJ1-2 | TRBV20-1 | TGCAGTGCTAGTTGGGGGGATGGCTACACCTTC | CSASWGDGYTF
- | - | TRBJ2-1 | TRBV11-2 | TGTGCCAGCGGCCCCCCTGGGCAGTTCTTC | CASGPPGQFF
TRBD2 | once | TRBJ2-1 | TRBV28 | TGTGCCGTACTAGCGGGAGTTTCATACAATGAGCAGTTCTTC | CAVLAGVSYNEQFF
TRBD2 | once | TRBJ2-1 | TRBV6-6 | TGTGCCAGCAGTTCTCCCGCGGGAGCGCGTATCCATGAGCAGTTCTTC | CASSSPAGARIHEQFF
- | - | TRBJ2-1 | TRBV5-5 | TGTGCCAGCAGCTCCGAACTAGGGTTGGGGGAGCAGTTCTTC | CASSSELGLGEQFF
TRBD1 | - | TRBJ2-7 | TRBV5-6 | TGTGCCAGCAGCTTGGTGGGGACAGGGTTAGAAGAGCAGTACTTC | CASSLVGTGLEEQYF
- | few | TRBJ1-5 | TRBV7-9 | TGTGCCAGCAGCCCAGATAGCAATCAGCCCCAGCATTTT | CASSPDSNQPQHF
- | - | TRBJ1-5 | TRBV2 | TGTGCCAGCAGGCGGGGAGGACAGCCCCAGCATTTT | CASRRGGQPQHF
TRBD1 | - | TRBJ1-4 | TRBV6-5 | TGTGCCAGCAGTAGGGGGGACAGGGTCAATGAAAAACTGTTTTTT | CASSRGDRVNEKLFF
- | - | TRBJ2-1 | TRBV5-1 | TGCGCCAGCAGCTCTGACTCCAGACGGGGAAATGAGCAGTTCTTC | CASSSDSRRGNEQFF